Here is one T cell receptor beta chain with its context. Trimming took off 4 bases at V and 0 bases at J, with 10 bases between the two ends. This CDR3 spans 15 amino acids. The germline gives CDR1 SGHNT, CDR2 YENEEA. These data are taken from a study of shared T cell receptors in the human thymus. Generated by immunoSEQ multiplex PCR, the TCRdb table keeps only in-frame clones and is missing some. Among about 380,000 clones listed, 95% were seen once. The chain combines TRBV11-3 with TRBJ2-1; D gene unclear. This TCR was sampled from a human donor. The sample comprised thymocytes. The CDR3 spells CASSSSQASYNEQFF. CDR3 in DNA: TGTGCCAGCAGCTCCTCCCAGGCCTCCTACAATGAGCAGTTCTTC.